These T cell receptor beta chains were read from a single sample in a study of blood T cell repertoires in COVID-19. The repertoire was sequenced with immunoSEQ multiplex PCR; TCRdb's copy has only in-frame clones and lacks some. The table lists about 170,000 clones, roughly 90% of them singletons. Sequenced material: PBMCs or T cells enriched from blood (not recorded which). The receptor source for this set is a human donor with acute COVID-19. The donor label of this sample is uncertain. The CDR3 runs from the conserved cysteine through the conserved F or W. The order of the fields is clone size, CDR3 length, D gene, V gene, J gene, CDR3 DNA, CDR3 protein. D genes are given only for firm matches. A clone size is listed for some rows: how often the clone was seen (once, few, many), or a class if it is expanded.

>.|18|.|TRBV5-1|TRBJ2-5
TGCGCCAGCAGCGACCCCACTTCCGGGGGGCTGGGACAAGAGACCCAGTACTTC
CASSDPTSGGLGQETQYF
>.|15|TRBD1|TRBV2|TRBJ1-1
TGTGCCGGAACCCGGAGGAAGGGGGCCGGCCCTGAAGCTTTCTTT
CAGTRRKGAGPEAFF
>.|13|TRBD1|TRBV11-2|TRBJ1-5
TGTGCCAGCAGCTCTTACAGGGGCGGGCCCCAGCATTTT
CASSSYRGGPQHF
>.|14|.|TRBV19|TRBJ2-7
TGTGCCAGTAGTATCGGGCAGGGGTTCTACGAGCAGTACTTC
CASSIGQGFYEQYF
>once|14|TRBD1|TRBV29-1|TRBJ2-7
TGCAGCGTTGTGGGACAGGGGCCGCCCTACGAGCAGTACTTC
CSVVGQGPPYEQYF
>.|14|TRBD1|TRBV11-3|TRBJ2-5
TGTGCCAGCAGCCATACAGGGGGCGCTGAGACCCAGTACTTC
CASSHTGGAETQYF
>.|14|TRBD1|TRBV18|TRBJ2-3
TGTGCCAGCTCATACGACAGGGGCACAGATACGCAGTATTTT
CASSYDRGTDTQYF
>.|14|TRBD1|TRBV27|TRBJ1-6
TGTGCCAGCAGTTTAGGGACAGGGCAGTCACCCCTCCACTTT
CASSLGTGQSPLHF
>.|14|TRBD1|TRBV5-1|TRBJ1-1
TGCGCCAGCAGCCCCTACGCCGGGACAGCGATAGCTTTCTTT
CASSPYAGTAIAFF
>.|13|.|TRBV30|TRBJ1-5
TGTGCCTGGAGTGCACAGGGCAATCAGCCCCAGCATTTT
CAWSAQGNQPQHF
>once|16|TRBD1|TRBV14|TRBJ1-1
TGTGCCAGCAGCCGGTGGACAGGGGGCCCGAACACTGAAGCTTTCTTT
CASSRWTGGPNTEAFF
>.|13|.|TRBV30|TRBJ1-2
TGTGCCTGGAGTGATTTGTCCGTCGGTGGCTACACCTTC
CAWSDLSVGGYTF
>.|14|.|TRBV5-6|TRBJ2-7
TGTGCCAGCAGCTTGGGGGCGCTAACCTACGAGCAGTACTTC
CASSLGALTYEQYF
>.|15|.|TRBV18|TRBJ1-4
TGTGCCAGCTCACCATCCGACCAAGGGGGTGAAAAACTGTTTTTT
CASSPSDQGGEKLFF
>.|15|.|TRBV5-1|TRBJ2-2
TGCGCCAGCAGCCGACTCCACACCGACACCGGGGAGCTGTTTTTT
CASSRLHTDTGELFF
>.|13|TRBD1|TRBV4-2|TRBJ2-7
TGTGCCAGCCGGGGACAGGGGGTGTACGAGCAGTACTTC
CASRGQGVYEQYF
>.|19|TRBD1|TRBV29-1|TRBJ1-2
TGCAGCGTTGAAGATGGCGACAGGGGGCCCTTTTTCGCTAACTATGGCTACACCTTC
CSVEDGDRGPFFANYGYTF
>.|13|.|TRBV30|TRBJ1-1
TGTGCCTGGAGTGTCGGGGGGAACACTGAAGCTTTCTTT
CAWSVGGNTEAFF
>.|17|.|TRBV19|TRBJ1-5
TGTGCCAGTAGTATGGGGGAACAAAGGCTCCCGGAGGGGCCCCAGCATTTT
CASSMGEQRLPEGPQHF
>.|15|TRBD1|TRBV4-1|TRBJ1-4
TGCGCCAGCAGCGGCCGGGACAGGTTAAACGAAAAACTGTTTTTT
CASSGRDRLNEKLFF
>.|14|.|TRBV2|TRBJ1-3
TGTGCCAGCAGTGAAGAGGGGGCTGGAAACACCATATATTTT
CASSEEGAGNTIYF
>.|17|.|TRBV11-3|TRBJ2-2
TGTGCCAGCAGCTTAGATTCTAGTGCTGCGAACACCGGGGAGCTGTTTTTT
CASSLDSSAANTGELFF
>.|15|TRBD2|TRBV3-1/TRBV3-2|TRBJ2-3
TGTGCCAGCAGCCAAGATGGGGGGGGAGGTGATACGCAGTATTTT
CASSQDGGGGDTQYF
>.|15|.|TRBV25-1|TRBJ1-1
TGTGCCAGCAGTCCCCGCACTACTGGAACACCTGAAGCTTTCTTT
CASSPRTTGTPEAFF
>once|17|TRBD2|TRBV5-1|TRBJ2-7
TGCGCCAGCAGCTTGGACCCTACTAGCGGGGGGAGGAGCGAGCAGTACTTC
CASSLDPTSGGRSEQYF
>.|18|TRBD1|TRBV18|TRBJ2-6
TGTGCCAGCTCACCTCCGGGACAGGTTTTCTCTGGGGCCAACGTCCTGACTTTC
CASSPPGQVFSGANVLTF
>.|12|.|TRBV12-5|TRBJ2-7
TGTGCTAGTGGTTTGGTGTTAGACGAGCAGTACTTC
CASGLVLDEQYF
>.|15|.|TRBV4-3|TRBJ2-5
TGCGCCAGCAGCCAATCTAGGTTGTACCAAGAGACCCAGTACTTC
CASSQSRLYQETQYF
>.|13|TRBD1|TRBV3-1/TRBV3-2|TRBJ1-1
TGTGCCAGCAGCCAAGCCAGGGGGCGTGAAGCTTTCTTT
CASSQARGREAFF
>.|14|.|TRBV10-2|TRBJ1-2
TGCGCCAGCAGTGAGGTCCTTTCGGTAGCTGGCTACACCTTC
CASSEVLSVAGYTF
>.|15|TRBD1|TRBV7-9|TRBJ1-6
TGTGCCAGCAGCTGGACAGGCGGGTATAATTCACCCCTCCACTTT
CASSWTGGYNSPLHF
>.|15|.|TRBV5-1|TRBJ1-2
TGCGCCAGCAGCTTGGGACAAGGGAGCATCTATGGCTACACCTTC
CASSLGQGSIYGYTF
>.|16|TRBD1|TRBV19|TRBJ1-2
TGTGCCAGTAGCGGGACAGTCGCCTTTAAGGACTATGGCTACACCTTC
CASSGTVAFKDYGYTF
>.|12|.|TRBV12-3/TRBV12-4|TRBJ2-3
TGTGCCAGCAGTTTTGGGCCAGATACGCAGTATTTT
CASSFGPDTQYF
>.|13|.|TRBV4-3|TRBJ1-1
TGCGCCAGCAGCCTCGCAGATCGAACTGAAGCTTTCTTT
CASSLADRTEAFF
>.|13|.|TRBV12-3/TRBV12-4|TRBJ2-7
TGTGCCAGCAGTTCCGGGGGATACAACGAGCAGTACTTC
CASSSGGYNEQYF
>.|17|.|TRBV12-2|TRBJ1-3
TGTGCAAGTCGCTTCCGGGGGACCGCCAGCTCTGGAAACACCATATATTTT
CASRFRGTASSGNTIYF
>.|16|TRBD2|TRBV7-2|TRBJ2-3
TGTGCCAGCGCCGCGGTAGCGGGGGCTGGCACAGATACGCAGTATTTT
CASAAVAGAGTDTQYF
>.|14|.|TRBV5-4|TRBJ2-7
TGTGCCAGCAGCTTATCAGGTCTGCACTACGAGCAGTACTTC
CASSLSGLHYEQYF
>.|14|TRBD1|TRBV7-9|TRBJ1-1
TGTGCCAGCAGGGTAGGACAGGCGAACACTGAAGCTTTCTTT
CASRVGQANTEAFF
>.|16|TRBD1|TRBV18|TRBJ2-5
TGTGCCAGCTCACCCCCCCGGGACAGGGTGGCGGAGACCCAGTACTTC
CASSPPRDRVAETQYF
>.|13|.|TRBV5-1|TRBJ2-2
TGCGCCAGCAGTGACAACCCCACCGGGGAGCTGTTTTTT
CASSDNPTGELFF
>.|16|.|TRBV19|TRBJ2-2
TGTGCCAGTAGTATCCCCGCTCTCCAGGACACCGGGGAGCTGTTTTTT
CASSIPALQDTGELFF
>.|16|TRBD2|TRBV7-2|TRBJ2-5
TGTGCCAGCAGCTTAACCCGACTAGCGAGACAAGAGACCCAGTACTTC
CASSLTRLARQETQYF
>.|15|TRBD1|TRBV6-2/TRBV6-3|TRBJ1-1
TGTGCCAGCAGTCCAATATTCATACAGGGGCTTGAAGCTTTCTTT
CASSPIFIQGLEAFF
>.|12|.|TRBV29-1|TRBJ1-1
TGCAGCGTCGGACACCCGAACACTGAAGCTTTCTTT
CSVGHPNTEAFF
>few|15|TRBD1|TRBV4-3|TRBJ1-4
TGCGCCAGCAGCCCTGACAGGGGCCCTTATCAAAAACTGTTTTTT
CASSPDRGPYQKLFF
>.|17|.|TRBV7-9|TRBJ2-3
TGTGCCAGCAGCTTAGGCCTGGATGGGGGCCCCACAGATACGCAGTATTTT
CASSLGLDGGPTDTQYF
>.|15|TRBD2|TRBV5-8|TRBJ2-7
TGTGCCAGCAGCTTGGGGCTAGCGGGGATCTACGAGCAGTACTTC
CASSLGLAGIYEQYF
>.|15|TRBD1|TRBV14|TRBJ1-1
TGTGCCAGCCAACGGTCCGACAGGGGAAACACTGAAGCTTTCTTT
CASQRSDRGNTEAFF
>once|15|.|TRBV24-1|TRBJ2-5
TGTGCCACCAGTGATTCGCGGACAGCAGAAGAGACCCAGTACTTC
CATSDSRTAEETQYF
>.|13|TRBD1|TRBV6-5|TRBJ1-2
TGTGCCAGCAGCCCCACAGGGGAGGAGGGCTACACCTTC
CASSPTGEEGYTF
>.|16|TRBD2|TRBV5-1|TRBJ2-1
TGCGCCAGCAGCTTGGTAGTAGCGGGGGGTTCGGATGAGCAGTTCTTC
CASSLVVAGGSDEQFF
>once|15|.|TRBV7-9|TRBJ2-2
TGTGCCAGCAGCCGTAGCCGGGGTGAGACCGGGGAGCTGTTTTTT
CASSRSRGETGELFF